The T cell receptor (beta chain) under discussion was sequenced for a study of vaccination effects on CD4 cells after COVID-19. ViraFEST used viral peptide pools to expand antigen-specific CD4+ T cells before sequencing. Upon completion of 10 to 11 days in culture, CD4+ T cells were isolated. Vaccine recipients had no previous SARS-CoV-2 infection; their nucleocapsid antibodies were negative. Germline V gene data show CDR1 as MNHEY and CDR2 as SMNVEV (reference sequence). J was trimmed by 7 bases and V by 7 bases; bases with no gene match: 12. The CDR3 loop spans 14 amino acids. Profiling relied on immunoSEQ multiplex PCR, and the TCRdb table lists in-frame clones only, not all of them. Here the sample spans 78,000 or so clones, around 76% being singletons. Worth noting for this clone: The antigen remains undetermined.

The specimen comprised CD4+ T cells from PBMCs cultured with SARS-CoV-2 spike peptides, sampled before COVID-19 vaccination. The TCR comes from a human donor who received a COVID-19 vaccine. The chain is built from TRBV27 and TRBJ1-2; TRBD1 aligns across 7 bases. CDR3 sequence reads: CASTEQGRIGGYTF. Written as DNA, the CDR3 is TGTGCCAGCACAGAACAGGGGAGAATTGGTGGCTACACCTTC.